Sequencing of this T cell receptor (beta chain) was carried out in a study of metastatic and nonmetastatic thyroid tumors. Study-wide context: Repertoires from blood and tumor or nodule tissue of malignant and benign thyroid patients were compared.

This clone was recorded a few times. Its target is not known. Original methodology: For papillary thyroid cancer, a distant-metastasis classifier was constructed from CDR3 differences observed across clinicopathological groups. TCRdb re-clonotyped the PCR reads via MiXCR. The V and J calls and clone size are TCRdb's, not the authors'. In the table there are roughly 30,000 clones, 30% of which are singletons. Prior to thyroid surgery, none of the patients had received any treatment. Study conclusions and caveats: The reported finding was significantly higher TCR beta diversity in malignant thyroid tumors relative to benign nodules, in blood and tumor.

Sequences were obtained from blood. The clonotype was recovered from a female donor with papillary thyroid cancer or a benign thyroid nodule (not recorded which). Some clones in this sample may be carry-over from other donors' samples.

CDR3 sequence reads: CASSLGQGELVSPLHF. In DNA, the CDR3 is TGTGCCAGCAGTCTCGGACAGGGGGAGTTGGTATCACCCCTCCACTTT. The J gene is TRBJ1-6, the V gene TRBV27; 10 positions match TRBD1. The V gene end was trimmed by 5 bases and the J gene end by 10 bases; junction bases not matched to a gene: 11. CDR1 MNHEY and CDR2 SMNVEV come from the germline V gene (reference sequence). The CDR3 loop spans 16 amino acids.